The sequence of this T cell receptor beta chain was determined in a study of control samples from healthy donors and cancer patients. This CDR3 is 12 amino acids long. The ends were cut back, 10 bases at V and 10 bases at J, with 20 bases in the middle. Measured with immunoSEQ multiplex PCR; TCRdb has only the in-frame clones, and not every one. Of 90,000 to 100,000 clones detected, over 60% appear once; the ten largest clones hold over 9.5%. The material sequenced was blood. The chain couples TRBV5-3 to TRBJ1-1; possibly TRBD1 for D (5 bases). TRBV5-3 is filed as an ORF, its function uncertain. This clonotype was sampled from a woman younger than 45 in good health. The CDR3 is CAPIIGAVGAFF. The CDR3 DNA follows: TGTGCCCCCATAATTGGGGCAGTCGGAGCTTTCTTT.